The 8 T cell receptor beta chains below were found in one sample sequenced in a study of beta chain features in type 1 diabetes. Their antigen targets remain unknown. Overall study findings and caveats: A moderate, significant TCRB CDR3 shortening appeared in type 1 diabetes across four CD4+ subsets.

Of the isolated RNA, all was reverse transcribed, and so the sequenced material was expressed TCRB transcripts. TCRdb's table, derived via immunoSEQ multiplex PCR, lists solely in-frame clones and lacks some. This table holds about 700,000 clones, under 15% found once. Sequencing used naive CD4+ T cells from blood. The receptors stem from a man aged 18 to 30 with type 1 diabetes.

This clone appeared a few times. The same CDR3 arises from other DNA sequences in this sample as well. The chain links TRBV19 to TRBJ1-5; no reliable D call. CDR1 is LNHDA, CDR2 SQIVND, per germline (reference sequence). V lost 1 base, J lost 1 base, and 5 bases lay in between. The CDR3 loop spans 14 amino acids. CDR3 residues: CASSIVGSNQPQHF. CDR3 in DNA: TGTGCCAGTAGTATAGTGGGGAGCAATCAGCCCCAGCATTTT. Based on the CDR3 plus reference TRBV19 and TRBJ1-5, the full variable domain is DGGITQSPKYLFRKEGQNVTLSCEQNLNHDAMYWYRQDPGQGLRLIYYSQIVNDFQKGDIAEGYSVSREKKESFPLTVTSAQKNPTAFYLCASSIVGSNQPQHFGDGTRLSIL.

This clone was observed a few times. The chain couples TRBV19 to TRBJ2-1; the D gene is possibly TRBD2 (5 bases). This CDR3 is 14 amino acids long. The germline gives CDR1 LNHDA, CDR2 SQIVND (reference sequence). The V end lost 7 bases, the J end lost 5 bases, and 15 bases lay between the germline ends. CDR3: CASNEGGANNEQFF. CDR3 sequence (DNA): TGTGCCAGTAACGAGGGCGGCGCGAACAATGAGCAGTTCTTC.

V gene TRBV2 combines with J gene TRBJ2-5; a possible D gene is TRBD2 (5 bases). Trimming removed 8 bases at V and 5 bases at J, with 18 bases between. This CDR3 is 14 amino acids long. CDR1 is SNHLY and CDR2 is FYNNEI in the germline V gene. The CDR3 protein is CASVQGGSSETQYF. The CDR3 nucleotides read TGTGCCAGCGTCCAAGGCGGGTCATCGGAGACCCAGTACTTC. Complete variable domain (other parts from reference TRBV2 and TRBJ2-5): EPEVTQTPSHQVTQMGQEVILRCVPISNHLYFYWYRQILGQKVEFLVSFYNNEISEKSEIFDDQFSVERPDGSNFTLKIRSTKLEDSAMYFCASVQGGSSETQYFGPGTRLLVL.

This clone turned up a few times. Additional DNA sequences in this sample encode the identical CDR3. V is TRBV5-1 and J is TRBJ1-5, with no clear D. This CDR3 contains 13 residues. The germline gives CDR1 SGHRS, CDR2 YFSETQ. V was shortened by 0 bases and J by 5 bases, with 6 bases between the two germline ends. CDR3 residues: CASSLATDQPQHF. The CDR3 DNA sequence: TGCGCCAGCAGCTTGGCGACGGATCAGCCCCAGCATTTT.

The chain uses TRBV30 and TRBJ2-1; D ambiguous. Germline values: CDR1 GTSNPN, CDR2 SVGIG (reference sequence). The CDR3 runs 13 residues. Between the trimmed V and J ends, which lost 5 bases and 3 bases, there was a span of 11 bases. CDR3 protein: CAWEPVLYNEQFF. As DNA, the CDR3 is TGTGCCTGGGAGCCGGTCCTCTACAATGAGCAGTTCTTC.

This clone was seen a handful of times. The rearrangement joins TRBV2 to TRBJ1-1, with a possible D match to TRBD1 (6 bases). The germline V and J ends were trimmed by 6 bases and 1 base, with 9 bases remaining between them. The germline gives CDR1 SNHLY, CDR2 FYNNEI. The CDR3 is 13 amino acids. The DNA of the CDR3 is TGTGCCAGCAGCCGGGACACGAACACTGAAGCTTTCTTT. Translating gives CASSRDTNTEAFF. Complete variable domain (other parts from reference TRBV2 and TRBJ1-1): EPEVTQTPSHQVTQMGQEVILRCVPISNHLYFYWYRQILGQKVEFLVSFYNNEISEKSEIFDDQFSVERPDGSNFTLKIRSTKLEDSAMYFCASSRDTNTEAFFGQGTRLTVV.

The chain is built from TRBV23-1 and TRBJ1-1; 8 bases match TRBD1. TRBV23-1 is given ORF status, its function remaining uncertain. This CDR3 comprises 17 residues. The ends lost 0 bases at V and 4 bases at J; junction bases unmatched: 10. CDR3 DNA sequence: TGCGCCAGCAGTCAATCGACGGACAGGGACTGGATCACTGAAGCTTTCTTT. As protein: CASSQSTDRDWITEAFF.

The sample holds a few counts of this clone. The rearrangement uses TRBV5-1 and TRBJ1-2, with no clear D. From germline, CDR1 is SGHRS and CDR2 YFSETQ. The germline V and J ends were trimmed by 2 bases and 4 bases, with 9 bases remaining between them. The CDR3 spans 13 residues. This CDR3 reads CASSFGQIYGYTF. Written as DNA, the CDR3 is TGCGCCAGCAGCTTCGGGCAAATCTATGGCTACACCTTC.